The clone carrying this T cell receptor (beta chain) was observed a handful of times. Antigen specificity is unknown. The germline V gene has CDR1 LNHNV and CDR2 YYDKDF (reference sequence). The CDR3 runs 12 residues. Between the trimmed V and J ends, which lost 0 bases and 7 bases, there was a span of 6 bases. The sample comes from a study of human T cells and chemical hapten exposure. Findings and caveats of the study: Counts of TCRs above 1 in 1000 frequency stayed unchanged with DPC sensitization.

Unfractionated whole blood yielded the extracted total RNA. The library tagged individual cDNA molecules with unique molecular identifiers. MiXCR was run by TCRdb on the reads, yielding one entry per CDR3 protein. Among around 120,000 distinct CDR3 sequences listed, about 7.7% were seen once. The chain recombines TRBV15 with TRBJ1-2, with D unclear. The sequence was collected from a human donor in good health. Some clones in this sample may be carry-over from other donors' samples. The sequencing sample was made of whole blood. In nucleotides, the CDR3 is TGTGCCACCAGCAGAGATCGGCGTGGCTACACCTTC. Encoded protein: CATSRDRRGYTF.